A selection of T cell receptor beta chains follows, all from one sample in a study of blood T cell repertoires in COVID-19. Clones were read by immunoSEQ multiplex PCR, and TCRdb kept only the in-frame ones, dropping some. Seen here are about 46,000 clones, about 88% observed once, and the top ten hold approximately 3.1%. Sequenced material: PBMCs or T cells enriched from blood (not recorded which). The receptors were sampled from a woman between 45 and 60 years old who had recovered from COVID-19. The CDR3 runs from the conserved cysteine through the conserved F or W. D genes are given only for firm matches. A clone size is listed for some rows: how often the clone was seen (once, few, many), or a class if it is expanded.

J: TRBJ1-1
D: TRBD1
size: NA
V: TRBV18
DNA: TGTGCCAGCTCCCCAAGACAGGGGGAGACTGAAGCTTTCTTT
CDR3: CASSPRQGETEAFF

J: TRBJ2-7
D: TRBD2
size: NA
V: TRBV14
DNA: TGTGCCAGCAGCCAAGCACTAGCGTGGGAGCAGTACTTC
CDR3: CASSQALAWEQYF

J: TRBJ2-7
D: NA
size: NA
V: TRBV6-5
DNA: TGTGCCGTAGGGAGAGAATCCTACGAGCAGTACTTC
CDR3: CAVGRESYEQYF

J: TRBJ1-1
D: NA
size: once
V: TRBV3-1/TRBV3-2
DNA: TGTGCCAGCAGCCAGGCAGGGGAACCGAACACTGAAGCTTTCTTT
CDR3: CASSQAGEPNTEAFF

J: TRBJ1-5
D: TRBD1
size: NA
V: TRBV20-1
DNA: TGCAGTGCCAGTAAAACGATACAGGGGGCAGGCAATCAGCCCCAGCATTTT
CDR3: CSASKTIQGAGNQPQHF

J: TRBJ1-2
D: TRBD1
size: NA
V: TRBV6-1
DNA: TGTGCCAGCAGTGAAGCGCCCAGGGGGAACTATGGCTACACCTTC
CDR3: CASSEAPRGNYGYTF

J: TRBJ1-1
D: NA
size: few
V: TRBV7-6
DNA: TGTGCCAGCAGCTTAGAGCCACACGAGGGCACTGAAGCTTTCTTT
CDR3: CASSLEPHEGTEAFF

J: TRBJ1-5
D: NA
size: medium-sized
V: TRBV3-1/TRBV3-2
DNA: TGTGCCAGCAGCCAAGTACTCGTTAGCAATCAGCCCCAGCATTTT
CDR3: CASSQVLVSNQPQHF

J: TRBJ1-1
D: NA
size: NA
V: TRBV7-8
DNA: TGTGCCAGCAGCTTAGCGCTAAGCAGGACAGAAGCTTTCTTT
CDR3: CASSLALSRTEAFF

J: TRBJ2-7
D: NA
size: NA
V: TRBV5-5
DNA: TGTGCCAGCAGCATCCCGATGAGATTCGAGCAGTACTTC
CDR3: CASSIPMRFEQYF

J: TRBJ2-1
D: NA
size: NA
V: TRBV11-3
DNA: TGTGCCAGCAGCTTAGATTATCAGGCGGGGAAGCAGTTCTTC
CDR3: CASSLDYQAGKQFF

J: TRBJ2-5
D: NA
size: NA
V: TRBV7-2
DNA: TGTGCCAGCAGCTCTCTGGGTAGCGCAAGCCAAGAGACCCAGTACTTC
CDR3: CASSSLGSASQETQYF

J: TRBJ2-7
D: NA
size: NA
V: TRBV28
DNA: TGTGCCAGCAGTTTATATGGACTACAGGAACGCTCCTACGAGCAGTACTTC
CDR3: CASSLYGLQERSYEQYF

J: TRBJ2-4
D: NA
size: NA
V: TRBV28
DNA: TGTGCCAGCAGTACAACGAGAGGGGGGGACATTCAGTACTTC
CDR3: CASSTTRGGDIQYF

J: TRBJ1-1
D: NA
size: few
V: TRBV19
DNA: TGTGCCAGTAGTACCCAGTTGAACACTGAAGCTTTCTTT
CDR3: CASSTQLNTEAFF

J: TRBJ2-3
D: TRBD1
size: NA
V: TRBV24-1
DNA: TGTGCCACCAGTGATTCTCTACAGGGGAGCACAGATACGCAGTATTTT
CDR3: CATSDSLQGSTDTQYF

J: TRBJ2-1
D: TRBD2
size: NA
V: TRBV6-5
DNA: TGTGCCAGCCAAGGACTAGCAGCCTACAATGAGCAGTTCTTC
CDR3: CASQGLAAYNEQFF

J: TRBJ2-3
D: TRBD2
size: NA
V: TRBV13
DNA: TGTGCCAGCAGCCAAGGACTAGCGGGCACAGATACGCAGTATTTT
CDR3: CASSQGLAGTDTQYF